The 9 T cell receptor beta chains below all came from one sample that was sequenced in a study of Graves' ophthalmopathy and Graves' hyperthyroidism (dated by TCRdb to the late 2010s). Sequencing used an Illumina HiSeq 2000. TCR beta CDR3 regions were amplified from RNA transcripts for repertoire sequencing. A first-round RT-PCR used HTBI primers with the Qiagen OneStep RT-PCR kit, followed by a second-round multiplex PCR, size selection and purification. The raw public data were reprocessed by TCRdb itself: fastp quality trimming at Q25, MiXCR clonotype calling, in-frame beta chains only. Each CDR3 protein gets just one entry, which takes the most common genes and DNA from the rows behind it. Present in this sample are about 620,000 distinct CDR3 sequences, 20% to 25% of which were seen just once. Approximately 6.9% of the sample belongs to the ten largest clones. The sample comprised peripheral blood. All receptors derive from a woman between 18 and 30 years old with stable Graves' hyperthyroidism. Some clones in this sample may be carry-over from other donors' samples. Donor details come from another sample of the same person, matched by shared clones.

The genes are TRBV7-9 and TRBJ1-2, with D possibly being TRBD1 (6 bases). The CDR3 has 14 residues. Trimming cost V 3 bases and J 5 bases, with 13 bases left between them. Germline V gene data show CDR1 as SEHNR and CDR2 as FQNEAQ (reference sequence). CDR3 protein: CASSFRYRVYGYTF. The CDR3 DNA reads TGTGCCAGCAGCTTCCGGTACAGGGTTTATGGCTACACCTTC. Together with reference TRBV7-9 and TRBJ1-2, the CDR3 gives the full variable domain: DTGVSQNPRHKITKRGQNVTFRCDPISEHNRLYWYRQTLGQGPEFLTYFQNEAQLEKSRLLSDRFSAERPKGSFSTLEIQRTEQGDSAMYLCASSFRYRVYGYTFGSGTRLTVV.

To note about this clonotype: A read error may produce the germline difference seen at one junction end. The chain has TRBV11-1 and TRBJ1-1; tentatively, D is TRBD1 (5 bases). Germline V CDR1 and CDR2: SGHAT, FQDESV (reference sequence). The CDR3 totals 16 residues. CDR3 residues: CASSLVRQGGGTESFF. CDR3 nucleotide sequence: TGTGCCAGCAGCTTAGTAAGGCAGGGTGGTGGCACTGAATCTTTCTTT.

This clonotype was detected many times. The chain has TRBV6-5 and TRBJ1-1, with D uncertain. Germline loops: CDR1 MNHEY, CDR2 SVGAGI. Trimming left V 2 bases short and J 5 bases short, with 9 bases between. The CDR3 sequence is 13 residues long. CDR3 nucleotides: TGTGCCAGCAGTTACGAGGCTACAACTGAAGCTTTCTTT. This encodes CASSYEATTEAFF.

This sequence joins TRBV18 and TRBJ1-1; D not certain. Trimming cost V 3 bases and J 2 bases, with 10 bases left between them. This CDR3 comprises 14 residues. CDR1 and CDR2 from the germline V gene are KGHSH and LQKENI. In DNA form, the CDR3 reads TGTGCCAGCTCACCCCAGTGGGAAAACACTGAAGCTTTCTTT. Its translation is CASSPQWENTEAFF.

The sample holds many counts of this clonotype. V usage is TRBV9 and J usage is TRBJ2-2, with TRBD2 identical over 7 bases. V lost 3 bases, J lost 7 bases, and 6 bases stayed unmatched. The CDR3 consists of 14 residues. CDR1 is SGDLS and CDR2 is YYNGEE in the germline V gene. The CDR3: CASSESGRGGELFF. The DNA of the CDR3 is TGTGCCAGCAGCGAGTCAGGGAGGGGCGGGGAGCTGTTTTTT. Combining the CDR3 with reference TRBV9 and TRBJ2-2 gives the whole variable domain DSGVTQTPKHLITATGQRVTLRCSPRSGDLSVYWYQQSLDQGLQFLIQYYNGEERAKGNILERFSAQQFPDLHSELNLSSLELGDSALYFCASSESGRGGELFFGEGSRLTVL.

Ten or more counts support this clonotype. J is TRBJ2-7 and V is TRBV19; D gene uncertain. This CDR3 is 13 amino acids long. CDR1 and CDR2 (germline): LNHDA, SQIVND (reference sequence). With 3 bases removed from V and 0 bases from J, the gap between germline ends came to 6 bases. CDR3 coding DNA: TGTGCCAGTAGTATGGAGTCCTCCTACGAGCAGTACTTC. It specifies CASSMESSYEQYF. Drawing the rest from reference TRBV19 and TRBJ2-7, the complete variable domain is DGGITQSPKYLFRKEGQNVTLSCEQNLNHDAMYWYRQDPGQGLRLIYYSQIVNDFQKGDIAEGYSVSREKKESFPLTVTSAQKNPTAFYLCASSMESSYEQYFGPGTRLTVT.

This clonotype was detected ten times or more. This could be a read error, since a much larger clone is one nucleotide away. This chain uses TRBV7-2 with TRBJ1-6; 11 bases align to TRBD1. Germline V gene data show CDR1 as SGHTA and CDR2 as FQGNSA. This CDR3 comprises 16 residues. For the CDR3, the DNA is TGTGCCTGCAGCTTAGGAGGACAGGGGGCGAGGTCACCCCTCCACTTT. It is translated as CACSLGGQGARSPLHF.

This clonotype was detected a few times. V and J are TRBV18 and TRBJ2-5, with 7 bases aligning to TRBD1. Germline V gene data show CDR1 as KGHSH and CDR2 as LQKENI. The CDR3 is 14 residues long. The V segment lost 4 bases and the J segment 3 bases; nucleotides outside the gene matches: 5. CDR3 nucleotides: TGTGCCAGCTCACGCGACAGGGTCGAAGAGACCCAGTACTTC. This translates into CASSRDRVEETQYF.

This clonotype was seen only a few times. The V gene is TRBV4-1, the J gene TRBJ2-7; 10 positions match TRBD1. The germline V gene has CDR1 MGHRA and CDR2 YSYEKL. Trimming at V came to 3 bases and at J to 5 bases, leaving 10 bases not matched to a gene. The CDR3 is made up of 16 amino acids. This CDR3 is CASSQDPRDRGDEQYF. CDR3 in DNA: TGCGCCAGCAGCCAGGATCCGCGGGACAGGGGTGACGAGCAGTACTTC.